The 8 T cell receptor beta chains below were found in one sample sequenced in a study of cytotoxic CD8 clonotypes in ibrutinib-treated CLL. Generated by immunoSEQ multiplex PCR, the TCRdb table keeps only in-frame clones and is missing some. The data hold approximately 150,000 clones, with 70% to 85% observed a single time. The sample in question was PBMCs, obtained after 24 months of ibrutinib treatment. The receptor set was obtained from a human donor with chronic lymphocytic leukemia.

This clone was recorded a few times. The chain uses TRBV2 and TRBJ2-1, with a possible D match to TRBD2 (6 bases). This CDR3 has 15 amino acids. From germline, CDR1 is SNHLY and CDR2 FYNNEI. The V end was cut by 3 bases, the J end by 4 bases, with 13 bases between. CDR3 sequence (DNA): TGTGCCAGCAGTGATAGGCAGGGAGGATACAATGAGCAGTTCTTC. As protein: CASSDRQGGYNEQFF.

The chain has TRBV27 and TRBJ1-1; D gene unclear. Germline CDR1 MNHEY, CDR2 SMNVEV (reference sequence). V lost 5 bases to trimming and J lost 1 base, with 5 bases between them. The CDR3 contains 12 residues. In DNA form, the CDR3 reads TGTGCCAGCAGTCGCGCGAACACTGAAGCTTTCTTT. It encodes CASSRANTEAFF.

This clone was detected only once. The rearrangement uses TRBV30 and TRBJ2-1, with D possibly being TRBD2 (7 bases). CDR3 size: 13 residues. Trimming pared 5 bases from V and 9 bases from J, leaving 17 bases between. CDR1 and CDR2 from the germline V gene are GTSNPN and SVGIG (reference sequence). The CDR3 spells CAWYAGAGGEQFF. CDR3 bases: TGTGCCTGGTATGCGGGGGCGGGCGGTGAGCAGTTCTTC.

The V call is TRBV27, the J call TRBJ1-3; unclear D gene. The CDR3 extends over 14 amino acids. The V end was cut by 3 bases, the J end by 2 bases, with 8 bases between. Germline CDR1 reads MNHEY; CDR2 reads SMNVEV (reference sequence). The DNA of the CDR3 is TGTGCCAGCAGTTTCAACGGGGCTGGAAACACCATATATTTT. Encoded protein: CASSFNGAGNTIYF.

The gene calls are TRBV7-9 and TRBJ2-6; perhaps D is TRBD1 or TRBD2 (6 bases each). Trimming took off 3 bases at V and 0 bases at J, with 18 bases between the two ends. This CDR3 comprises 19 residues. Germline V gene sequence: CDR1 SEHNR, CDR2 FQNEAQ (reference sequence). The CDR3 region has the DNA TGTGCCAGCAGCTTTTTTGGGGGGCGAGTCCACTCTGGGGCCAACGTCCTGACTTTC. This codes for CASSFFGGRVHSGANVLTF.

This sequence joins TRBV29-1 and TRBJ2-2; 9 nucleotides match TRBD1. CDR1 is SQVTM and CDR2 is ANQGSEA in the germline V gene. This CDR3 region has 14 residues. Trimming took 3 bases from V and 5 from J; bases not matched to a gene: 4. CDR3 sequence: CSVDWTGVTGELFF. The CDR3 DNA is TGCAGCGTTGATTGGACAGGGGTTACCGGGGAGCTGTTTTTT.

DNA of the CDR3: TGTGCCAGCACCCGGACAGGGGACTACGAGCAGTACTTC. Translated: CASTRTGDYEQYF. The genes are TRBV21-1 and TRBJ2-7; the table calls TRBD1, which could not be checked here. TRBV21-1 is an annotated pseudogene. The CDR3 runs 13 residues.

The chain joins TRBV7-3 to TRBJ1-2, with no clear D. Germline V gene data show CDR1 as SGHTA and CDR2 as FQGTGA. The CDR3 consists of 11 residues. The V and J ends lost 4 bases and 6 bases respectively, with 6 bases between them. CDR3 amino acids: CASSSGNGYTF. Here the CDR3 DNA reads TGTGCCAGCAGCTCGGGGAATGGCTACACCTTC.